This is a list of T cell receptor beta chains from one sample in a study of control samples from healthy donors and cancer patients. Using immunoSEQ multiplex PCR, the repertoire was profiled, and TCRdb retains in-frame clones only, with some absent. The sample lists 100,000 to 120,000 clones, approximately 82% seen once, with around 6.4% in the top ten. The sample taken for sequencing was blood. These receptor sequences come from a man between 18 and 29 years old in good health. CDR3s include the opening cysteine and the closing phenylalanine or tryptophan. The D gene is left open where the match is weak. The listing skips clone size in some rows; elsewhere it reads once, few, many or a size class.

clone_size: .
j_call: TRBJ1-1
v_call: TRBV29-1
d_call: .
cdr3_nt: TGCAGCGTTTATTTGGGGGCTGGGGGGTTGAACACTGAAGCTTTCTTT
cdr3_aa: CSVYLGAGGLNTEAFF

clone_size: .
j_call: TRBJ2-2
v_call: TRBV5-6
d_call: .
cdr3_nt: TGTGCCAGCAGCTTTGGGTCCCTCACCGGGGAGCTGTTTTTT
cdr3_aa: CASSFGSLTGELFF

clone_size: .
j_call: TRBJ1-1
v_call: TRBV5-1
d_call: .
cdr3_nt: TGCGCCAGCAGCTTGGGCATAGGAAACACTGAAGCTTTCTTT
cdr3_aa: CASSLGIGNTEAFF

clone_size: .
j_call: TRBJ1-5
v_call: TRBV7-8
d_call: TRBD1
cdr3_nt: TGTGCCAGCAGCTTAAACCGGGACAGGGTCAATCAGCCCCAGCATTTT
cdr3_aa: CASSLNRDRVNQPQHF

clone_size: .
j_call: TRBJ1-2
v_call: TRBV5-1
d_call: .
cdr3_nt: TGCGCCAGCAGCAGAGATGCTAACTATGGCTACACCTTC
cdr3_aa: CASSRDANYGYTF

clone_size: .
j_call: TRBJ2-5
v_call: TRBV7-7
d_call: TRBD1
cdr3_nt: TGTGCCAGCAGCTTAGTATGGGGACAGGGAGAGACCCAGTACTTC
cdr3_aa: CASSLVWGQGETQYF

clone_size: .
j_call: TRBJ1-2
v_call: TRBV7-9
d_call: .
cdr3_nt: TGTGCCAGCAGCTTAGCGCTCACAGGGAAGGGCTACACCTTC
cdr3_aa: CASSLALTGKGYTF

clone_size: .
j_call: TRBJ1-5
v_call: TRBV11-3
d_call: .
cdr3_nt: TGTGCCAGCAGCCACGTATCCTGGACAGCCCGAGGGGGTAGCAATCAGCCCCAGCATTTT
cdr3_aa: CASSHVSWTARGGSNQPQHF

clone_size: .
j_call: TRBJ1-5
v_call: TRBV5-5
d_call: TRBD1
cdr3_nt: TGTGCCAGCAGCTTGAAAGCAGGGGGACAGCCCCAGCATTTT
cdr3_aa: CASSLKAGGQPQHF

clone_size: few
j_call: TRBJ1-1
v_call: TRBV11-2
d_call: .
cdr3_nt: TGTGCCAGCACCCTGGGACTGATGAACACTGAAGCTTTCTTT
cdr3_aa: CASTLGLMNTEAFF

clone_size: .
j_call: TRBJ2-1
v_call: TRBV5-6
d_call: .
cdr3_nt: TGTGCCAGCAGTCCCGGACAGCGCCTCATCAATGAGCAGTTCTTC
cdr3_aa: CASSPGQRLINEQFF

clone_size: .
j_call: TRBJ1-2
v_call: TRBV20-1
d_call: .
cdr3_nt: TGCAGTGCTGGCATAGCGAGGACCTTC
cdr3_aa: CSAGIARTF

clone_size: once
j_call: TRBJ1-2
v_call: TRBV25-1
d_call: .
cdr3_nt: TGTGCCAGCAGTGACCGATCGACAGTCTATGGCTGCACCTTC
cdr3_aa: CASSDRSTVYGCTF

clone_size: .
j_call: TRBJ2-5
v_call: TRBV6-5
d_call: .
cdr3_nt: TGTGCCAGCAGTTACCGGTCACAAGAGACCCAGTACTTC
cdr3_aa: CASSYRSQETQYF

clone_size: .
j_call: TRBJ2-7
v_call: TRBV27
d_call: .
cdr3_nt: TGTGCCAGCAGTTTAGAGGGTGGCCAGGGAAGACCCTACGAGCAGTACTTC
cdr3_aa: CASSLEGGQGRPYEQYF

clone_size: .
j_call: TRBJ1-5
v_call: TRBV21-1
d_call: .
cdr3_nt: TGTGCCAGCAGTTCGTCGGTGATGAATCAGCCCCAGCATTTT
cdr3_aa: CASSSSVMNQPQHF

clone_size: .
j_call: TRBJ1-2
v_call: TRBV18
d_call: TRBD1
cdr3_nt: TGTGCCAGCGCGAAGGGGGCAGCAAACTATGGCTACACCTTC
cdr3_aa: CASAKGAANYGYTF

clone_size: .
j_call: TRBJ2-2
v_call: TRBV9
d_call: .
cdr3_nt: TGTGCCAGCAGCGGAACATCCGGGGAGCTGTTTTTT
cdr3_aa: CASSGTSGELFF

clone_size: few
j_call: TRBJ1-1
v_call: TRBV18
d_call: .
cdr3_nt: TGTGCCAGCTCACCGGGGAACACTGAAGCTTTCTTT
cdr3_aa: CASSPGNTEAFF

clone_size: .
j_call: TRBJ1-2
v_call: TRBV30
d_call: TRBD1
cdr3_nt: TGTGCCTGTCGGGACAGAGCTAACTATGGCTACACCTTC
cdr3_aa: CACRDRANYGYTF

clone_size: once
j_call: TRBJ2-5
v_call: TRBV5-8
d_call: TRBD2
cdr3_nt: TGTGCCAGCAGCAGTAGCGGGGGGGACCAAGAGACCCAGTACTTC
cdr3_aa: CASSSSGGDQETQYF

clone_size: .
j_call: TRBJ2-7
v_call: TRBV7-2
d_call: .
cdr3_nt: TGTGCCAGCAGCTTAGTGGCCGGGACATCGTCCTACGAGCAGTACTTC
cdr3_aa: CASSLVAGTSSYEQYF

clone_size: few
j_call: TRBJ1-6
v_call: TRBV19
d_call: .
cdr3_nt: TGTGCCAGTAGTATGAGAAGGGGGAACTCACCCCTCCACTTT
cdr3_aa: CASSMRRGNSPLHF

clone_size: .
j_call: TRBJ2-7
v_call: TRBV15
d_call: TRBD2
cdr3_nt: TGTGCCACCAGCAGAGCCCCAGCGGGGGGCTCCTACGAGCAGTACTTC
cdr3_aa: CATSRAPAGGSYEQYF

clone_size: .
j_call: TRBJ1-2
v_call: TRBV27
d_call: TRBD1
cdr3_nt: TGTGCCAGCAGGATGACAGGGAACTATGGCTACACCTTC
cdr3_aa: CASRMTGNYGYTF

clone_size: .
j_call: TRBJ1-5
v_call: TRBV7-2
d_call: .
cdr3_nt: TGTGCCAGCAGCCTCGATTACGATCAGCCCCAGCATTTT
cdr3_aa: CASSLDYDQPQHF

clone_size: once
j_call: TRBJ2-7
v_call: TRBV5-6
d_call: .
cdr3_nt: TGTGCCAGCAGCTCGTTGGACGGGTCCTACGAGCAGTACTTC
cdr3_aa: CASSSLDGSYEQYF

clone_size: .
j_call: TRBJ1-2
v_call: TRBV5-1
d_call: .
cdr3_nt: TGCGCCAGCAGCTCAACGGGGGTAAACTATGGCTACACCTTC
cdr3_aa: CASSSTGVNYGYTF

clone_size: .
j_call: TRBJ1-6
v_call: TRBV11-2
d_call: TRBD1
cdr3_nt: TGTGCCAGCAGCTCACGGGGGACAGAGAATTCACCCCTCCACTTT
cdr3_aa: CASSSRGTENSPLHF

clone_size: .
j_call: TRBJ1-6
v_call: TRBV6-5
d_call: TRBD1
cdr3_nt: TGTGCCAGCAGCCCGGGGGACAGATCCCATTCACCCCTCCACTTT
cdr3_aa: CASSPGDRSHSPLHF

clone_size: .
j_call: TRBJ1-3
v_call: TRBV7-2
d_call: .
cdr3_nt: TGTGCCAGCAGCTTAGCTTTTAGCGACACCATATATTTT
cdr3_aa: CASSLAFSDTIYF

clone_size: once
j_call: TRBJ1-1
v_call: TRBV25-1
d_call: .
cdr3_nt: TGTGCCAGCACGGGGGGGTTCGCCACTGAAGCTTTCTTT
cdr3_aa: CASTGGFATEAFF

clone_size: .
j_call: TRBJ1-4
v_call: TRBV30
d_call: TRBD1
cdr3_nt: TGTGCCTGGACATCGGGACAGCTTAATGAAAAACTGTTTTTT
cdr3_aa: CAWTSGQLNEKLFF

clone_size: .
j_call: TRBJ2-5
v_call: TRBV2
d_call: .
cdr3_nt: TGTGCCAGCACCCGGGGGACCCAGTACTTC
cdr3_aa: CASTRGTQYF

clone_size: .
j_call: TRBJ2-2
v_call: TRBV30
d_call: .
cdr3_nt: TGTGCTTACTACACCGGGGAGCTGTTTTTT
cdr3_aa: CAYYTGELFF

clone_size: .
j_call: TRBJ2-7
v_call: TRBV4-3
d_call: .
cdr3_nt: TGCGCCAGCAGCCCCTATGGGGGACCCTACGAGCAGTACTTC
cdr3_aa: CASSPYGGPYEQYF

clone_size: .
j_call: TRBJ2-1
v_call: TRBV19
d_call: .
cdr3_nt: TGTGCCAGTGGACCCAGGGTGGAGCAGTTCTTC
cdr3_aa: CASGPRVEQFF

clone_size: .
j_call: TRBJ1-2
v_call: TRBV5-1
d_call: .
cdr3_nt: TGCGCCAGCAGCTCTGACACGTATTCTAACTATGGCTACACCTTC
cdr3_aa: CASSSDTYSNYGYTF

clone_size: .
j_call: TRBJ2-1
v_call: TRBV5-1
d_call: TRBD1
cdr3_nt: TGCGCCAGCACCTCAGGGACAGGGGGCGTCAATGAGCAGTTCTTC
cdr3_aa: CASTSGTGGVNEQFF

clone_size: .
j_call: TRBJ2-3
v_call: TRBV3-1/TRBV3-2
d_call: .
cdr3_nt: TGTGCCAGCAGCCAAGATACGGGGGGCACAGATACGCAGTATTTT
cdr3_aa: CASSQDTGGTDTQYF

clone_size: .
j_call: TRBJ1-5
v_call: TRBV5-4
d_call: .
cdr3_nt: TGTGCCAGCAGCTTGGGGGCAGGTCCCAGTCAGCCCCAGCATTTT
cdr3_aa: CASSLGAGPSQPQHF

clone_size: .
j_call: TRBJ1-5
v_call: TRBV2
d_call: TRBD1
cdr3_nt: TGTGCCAGCAGTCCACAGGGACAGGGGACTTCTAGCAATCAGCCCCAGCATTTT
cdr3_aa: CASSPQGQGTSSNQPQHF

clone_size: .
j_call: TRBJ2-5
v_call: TRBV7-2
d_call: TRBD2
cdr3_nt: TGTGCCAGCAGCTTAGGGAATAAAGCGGGGGGGGAGACCCAGTACTTC
cdr3_aa: CASSLGNKAGGETQYF

clone_size: few
j_call: TRBJ1-5
v_call: TRBV2
d_call: .
cdr3_nt: TGTGCCAGCAGCGGGGTTTCACAAGTCAATCAGCCCCAGCATTTT
cdr3_aa: CASSGVSQVNQPQHF

clone_size: few
j_call: TRBJ1-2
v_call: TRBV28
d_call: .
cdr3_nt: TGTGCCAGTCTTGGGACGTCGAGAGAAGGCTACACCTTC
cdr3_aa: CASLGTSREGYTF

clone_size: .
j_call: TRBJ2-7
v_call: TRBV27
d_call: .
cdr3_nt: TGTGCCAGCAGACCTCTCGACAGGGAGGAGAACGAGCAGTACTTC
cdr3_aa: CASRPLDREENEQYF

clone_size: .
j_call: TRBJ2-7
v_call: TRBV6-5
d_call: .
cdr3_nt: TGTGCCAGCAGTTACCGGGTCAACAACCCCTACGAGCAGTACTTC
cdr3_aa: CASSYRVNNPYEQYF

clone_size: .
j_call: TRBJ2-3
v_call: TRBV29-1
d_call: .
cdr3_nt: TGCAGCGTTGCCCCCCTCTTTGGGGGCGCGTTTAATACGCAGTATTTT
cdr3_aa: CSVAPLFGGAFNTQYF

clone_size: .
j_call: TRBJ1-1
v_call: TRBV29-1
d_call: .
cdr3_nt: TGCAGCGCCTGTAGGAGCACTGAAGCTTTCTTT
cdr3_aa: CSACRSTEAFF